Below are 30 T cell receptor beta chains sequenced from a single sample in a study of blood T cell repertoires in COVID-19. Clones were read by immunoSEQ multiplex PCR, and TCRdb kept only the in-frame ones, dropping some. The sample carries about 250,000 clones, about four fifths recorded once. The sample comprised peripheral blood. The source of these receptors is a middle-aged man with active or convalescent COVID-19.

With respect to this clone: The identical CDR3 is also encoded by other nucleotide sequences in the sample. This chain joins TRBV29-1 and TRBJ2-7, with 7 bases that match TRBD1. The CDR3 length is 13 residues. Germline trimming cut 4 bases from V and 0 bases from J; bases unmatched to any gene: 3. Germline V lookup: CDR1 SQVTM, CDR2 ANQGSEA. CDR3 sequence reads: CSVVRDSSYEQYF. DNA of the CDR3: TGCAGCGTTGTCCGGGACAGCTCCTACGAGCAGTACTTC.

This rearrangement joins TRBV7-2 to TRBJ1-6, with 11 bases fitting TRBD1. The CDR3 is 14 amino acids. The J segment lost 10 bases and the V segment lost 5 bases, leaving 4 bases of the junction unmatched. The germline CDR1 and CDR2 sequences are SGHTA and FQGNSA. This CDR3 is CASSPGTGGSPLHF. For the CDR3, the DNA is TGTGCCAGCAGCCCCGGGACAGGGGGATCACCCCTCCACTTT.

This sequence joins TRBV6-5 and TRBJ1-5; D gene ambiguous. Germline V gene data show CDR1 as MNHEY and CDR2 as SVGAGI. The CDR3 contains 13 residues. Trimming took off 6 bases at V and 6 bases at J, with 12 bases between the two ends. In DNA, the CDR3 is TGTGCCAGCAGCGGGATGGGCGCTCAGCCCCAGCATTTT. This codes for CASSGMGAQPQHF.

The chain carries TRBV5-1 and TRBJ2-5; D may be TRBD2 (5 bases). CDR1 and CDR2 (germline): SGHRS, YFSETQ. The length of the CDR3 is 14 residues. V was pared by 0 bases and J by 5 bases, with 11 bases between. Here the CDR3 reads CASSLGSPGETQYF. The CDR3 DNA reads as TGCGCCAGCAGCTTGGGCTCCCCGGGGGAGACCCAGTACTTC.

This sequence joins TRBV9 and TRBJ1-2, with 10 bases lining up with TRBD1. Germline values: CDR1 SGDLS, CDR2 YYNGEE. This CDR3 comprises 16 residues. Trimming cost V 3 bases and J 4 bases; bases outside gene matches: 9. CDR3 in DNA: TGTGCCAGCAGCGCGACGGAAGGACAGGGGGTCTATGGCTACACCTTC. Encoded protein: CASSATEGQGVYGYTF.

CDR3 region: CASSPRQGVYGYTF. As DNA, the CDR3 is TGTGCCAGCAGCCCCCGACAGGGAGTCTATGGCTACACCTTC. This rearrangement joins TRBV7-9 to TRBJ1-2; 7 bases fit TRBD1. Germline-derived CDR1 and CDR2 are SEHNR and FQNEAQ (reference sequence). With V trimmed by 5 bases and J by 4 bases, 7 bases remained unmatched. The CDR3 covers 14 residues.

V gene TRBV9 combines with J gene TRBJ2-5; the match to TRBD2 covers 9 bases. From germline, CDR1 is SGDLS and CDR2 YYNGEE. The CDR3 runs to 16 residues. V was clipped by 0 bases and J by 4 bases; unmatched bases: 7. The CDR3 spells CASSVGLAGSLETQYF. The CDR3 bases are TGTGCCAGCAGCGTAGGGCTAGCGGGGTCACTAGAGACCCAGTACTTC.

This clone was observed once. This rearrangement joins TRBV11-2 to TRBJ1-6; 10 bases are a match to TRBD1. Trimming cost V 1 base and J 10 bases; bases outside gene matches: 4. Per the germline V gene, CDR1 is SGHAT and CDR2 is FQNNGV. CDR3 length: 15 amino acids. In DNA, the CDR3 is TGTGCCAGCAGCTTAGTGGGACAGGGGAACTCACCCCTCCACTTT. Its protein is CASSLVGQGNSPLHF.

The chain combines TRBV18 with TRBJ1-2; a weak D match, TRBD1 (6 bases). Trimming removed 3 bases from V and 0 bases from J, with 14 bases in between. Germline assignment: CDR1 KGHSH and CDR2 LQKENI. The CDR3 loop spans 16 amino acids. The CDR3: CASSPGTGSSNYGYTF. The DNA of the CDR3 is TGTGCCAGCTCACCGGGTACAGGGTCGTCTAACTATGGCTACACCTTC. The full variable domain, rest sourced from reference TRBV18 and TRBJ1-2, is NAGVMQNPRHLVRRRGQEARLRCSPMKGHSHVYWYRQLPEEGLKFMVYLQKENIIDESGMPKERFSAEFPKEGPSILRIQQVVRGDSAAYFCASSPGTGSSNYGYTFGSGTRLTVV.

The rearrangement joins TRBV30 to TRBJ1-1, with a tentative D call TRBD1 (5 bases). The CDR3 has 12 residues. Trimming left V 4 bases short and J 4 bases short, with 10 bases between. CDR1 and CDR2 (germline): GTSNPN, SVGIG (reference sequence). The CDR3 loop is CAWNGGVTEAFF. In nucleotides, the CDR3 is TGTGCCTGGAACGGAGGGGTCACTGAAGCTTTCTTT.

This clone was detected only a few times. The genes are TRBV4-1 and TRBJ2-1; 14 bases fit TRBD2. V gave up 2 bases and J gave up 3 bases; unmatched junction bases: 15. The CDR3 contains 21 residues. Germline CDR1 reads MGHRA; CDR2 reads YSYEKL. The CDR3 DNA sequence: TGCGCCAGCAGCCAACTTCAGGGGGCTGGACTAGCGGGAGGCGGCTACAATGAGCAGTTCTTC. It encodes CASSQLQGAGLAGGGYNEQFF.

J is TRBJ2-1 and V is TRBV5-5, with 10 bases identical to TRBD2. CDR3 length equals 15 residues. The germline gives CDR1 SGHKS, CDR2 YYEKEE (reference sequence). V gave up 1 base and J gave up 6 bases; unmatched junction bases: 4. The chain's CDR3 is CASSLRVAGGNEQFF. The CDR3 region has the DNA TGTGCCAGCAGCTTGAGGGTAGCGGGAGGCAATGAGCAGTTCTTC.

The sample holds one count of this clone. The genes are TRBV19 and TRBJ2-1, with D perhaps matching TRBD2 (6 bases). The germline V gene has CDR1 LNHDA and CDR2 SQIVND (reference sequence). The CDR3 is 13 amino acids. Deletions cut 3 bases from V and 8 bases from J, with 11 bases between. CDR3 DNA sequence: TGTGCCAGTAGTATCCCGGGGGATGATGAGCAGTTCTTC. It yields the protein CASSIPGDDEQFF.

This clone was recorded at least ten times. The identical CDR3 is also encoded by other nucleotide sequences in the sample. The chain recombines TRBV30 with TRBJ2-7; D is possibly TRBD1 (5 bases). Trimming left V 3 bases short and J 6 bases short, with 15 bases between. CDR3 length equals 13 residues. CDR1 is GTSNPN and CDR2 is SVGIG in the germline V gene (reference sequence). CDR3 nucleotide sequence: TGTGCCTGGAGAGCCACAGGTTCAGGCGAGCAGTACTTC. Its translation: CAWRATGSGEQYF.

The rearrangement uses TRBV7-2 and TRBJ2-5; unclear D gene. The germline V and J ends were trimmed by 6 bases and 1 base, with 18 bases remaining between them. The CDR3 consists of 16 residues. From germline, CDR1 is SGHTA and CDR2 FQGNSA. CDR3 sequence reads: CASRKSRSEPQETQYF. The CDR3 DNA follows: TGTGCCAGCAGGAAGAGTAGGAGCGAGCCCCAAGAGACCCAGTACTTC.

The CDR3 nucleotides read TGTGCCAGCAGTTCCACTTCAACTAATGAAAAACTGTTTTTT. Translation: CASSSTSTNEKLFF. The chain recombines TRBV6-5 with TRBJ1-4; no reliable D call. Trimming left V 4 bases short and J 0 bases short, with 6 bases between. Germline CDR1 MNHEY, CDR2 SVGAGI. The CDR3 extends over 14 amino acids.

In this sample, this clone turned up a few times. The rearrangement links TRBV28 to TRBJ1-2; D perhaps matches TRBD1 (5 bases). The ends were cut back, 6 bases at V and 5 bases at J, with 28 bases in the middle. The CDR3 length is 18 residues. CDR1 is MDHEN and CDR2 is SYDVKM in the germline V gene. The CDR3 nucleotides read TGTGCCAGCAGCTCGACCTTACCTCAGGGAGGAGGGGTGTATGGCTACACCTTC. Translation gives CASSSTLPQGGGVYGYTF.

The chain has TRBV7-9 and TRBJ1-2, with 9 bases fitting TRBD1. V was pared by 4 bases and J by 6 bases, with 9 bases of the junction left unmatched. In germline, CDR1 is SEHNR, CDR2 FQNEAQ (reference sequence). The CDR3 totals 15 residues. CDR3 sequence reads: CASSSNTGTGHGYTF. The CDR3 DNA reads as TGTGCCAGCAGCTCTAACACCGGGACAGGGCATGGCTACACCTTC.

This clone was picked up a small number of times. This chain uses TRBV4-2 with TRBJ1-1; 7 nucleotides agree with TRBD1. Trimming removed 8 bases from V and 3 bases from J; junction bases left unmatched: 9. The CDR3 runs 14 residues. Looked up from germline, CDR1 is LGHNA and CDR2 is YNFKEQ. The CDR3 region has the DNA TGTGCCAGCTCCCGGACAGGCGAGGACACTGAAGCTTTCTTT. It codes for CASSRTGEDTEAFF.

The V call is TRBV9, the J call TRBJ2-3, with 8 bases aligning to TRBD2. The CDR3 is 17 residues long. Losses at the gene ends were 4 bases for V and 1 base for J; bases not matched to a gene: 11. Germline assignment: CDR1 SGDLS and CDR2 YYNGEE. The CDR3 protein is CASSPSAGGLGTDTQYF. CDR3 nucleotides: TGTGCCAGCAGCCCCTCTGCGGGGGGCTTGGGCACAGATACGCAGTATTTT.

The V call is TRBV9, the J call TRBJ1-1, with unresolved D. CDR1 is SGDLS and CDR2 is YYNGEE in the germline V gene. The CDR3 has 13 residues. The V and J ends lost 5 bases and 1 base respectively, with 9 bases between them. CDR3 bases: TGTGCCAGCAGTCGGCGGCCGAACACTGAAGCTTTCTTT. Amino acids: CASSRRPNTEAFF.

CDR3 amino acids: CAWRGQGDTEAFF. The DNA of the CDR3 is TGTGCCTGGAGAGGACAGGGAGACACTGAAGCTTTCTTT. The rearrangement uses TRBV30 and TRBJ1-1, with 8 bases aligning to TRBD1. The CDR3 has 13 amino acids. Germline V gene sequence: CDR1 GTSNPN, CDR2 SVGIG (reference sequence). Trimming cost V 3 bases and J 3 bases; bases outside gene matches: 3.

This rearrangement joins TRBV10-3 to TRBJ1-1; D might be TRBD1 (6 bases). V lost 5 bases and J 0 bases, leaving 13 bases between the germline ends. Germline CDR1 is ENHRY and CDR2 is SYGVKD. This CDR3 spans 15 amino acids. The CDR3, as DNA: TGTGCCATCAGTCCACACACAGGGATGAACACTGAAGCTTTCTTT. This sequence encodes CAISPHTGMNTEAFF.

The chain links TRBV18 to TRBJ1-1; 7 positions match TRBD1. CDR3 length equals 16 residues. Trimming at V came to 1 base and at J to 4 bases, leaving 9 bases not matched to a gene. Germline CDR1 KGHSH, CDR2 LQKENI. The CDR3 DNA follows: TGTGCCAGCTCACCACGAAACACAGGGGAGATCACTGAAGCTTTCTTT. It codes for CASSPRNTGEITEAFF.

This chain uses TRBV5-1 with TRBJ1-2; 9 positions match TRBD1. CDR1 is SGHRS, CDR2 YFSETQ, per germline. This CDR3 has 14 residues. Trimming at V came to 1 base and at J to 6 bases, leaving 4 bases not matched to a gene. CDR3 residues: CASSLRDRVHGYTF. The CDR3 coding sequence is TGCGCCAGCAGCTTGAGGGACAGGGTACATGGCTACACCTTC.

The chain couples TRBV28 to TRBJ1-2; tentative D call: TRBD1 (5 bases). CDR3 size: 13 residues. V was cut by 4 bases and J by 7 bases, with 13 bases left in between. In germline, CDR1 is MDHEN, CDR2 SYDVKM. CDR3 DNA: TGTGCCAGCAGTTCCCACGGCAGGGCTGGCTACACCTTC. Protein: CASSSHGRAGYTF.

A note on this clone: At the DNA level, this CDR3 is encoded by other sequences in the same sample as well. The chain recombines TRBV5-1 with TRBJ2-7; 9 bases align to TRBD1. Germline CDR1 SGHRS, CDR2 YFSETQ. This CDR3 region has 15 residues. V shed 4 bases and J 2 bases; nucleotides not matched to a gene: 7. CDR3 in amino acids: CASSPGGTGTYEQYF. DNA for the CDR3: TGCGCCAGCAGCCCTGGGGGGACAGGGACCTACGAGCAGTACTTC. Variable domain in full (rest from reference TRBV5-1 and TRBJ2-7): KAGVTQTPRYLIKTRGQQVTLSCSPISGHRSVSWYQQTPGQGLQFLFEYFSETQRNKGNFPGRFSGRQFSNSRSEMNVSTLELGDSALYLCASSPGGTGTYEQYFGPGTRLTVT.

V gene TRBV5-1 combines with J gene TRBJ2-7; 8 bases align to TRBD2. With 2 bases clipped from V and 2 bases from J, the junction kept 6 bases outside the gene matches. The CDR3 is made up of 15 amino acids. Germline V lookup: CDR1 SGHRS, CDR2 YFSETQ. CDR3 sequence: CASSLASGLTYEQYF. CDR3 nucleotide sequence: TGCGCCAGCAGCTTAGCTAGCGGGCTAACCTACGAGCAGTACTTC.

V and J are TRBV5-1 and TRBJ1-4, with 10 bases identical to TRBD1. The CDR3 totals 16 residues. The germline V gene has CDR1 SGHRS and CDR2 YFSETQ. V shed 2 bases and J 8 bases; nucleotides not matched to a gene: 9. The CDR3 is CASSLGTGDPDEKLFF. CDR3 coding DNA: TGCGCCAGCAGCTTAGGGACAGGGGACCCCGACGAAAAACTGTTTTTT.

J is TRBJ1-1 and V is TRBV7-2, with D perhaps TRBD1 (6 bases). The germline V gene encodes CDR1 SGHTA and CDR2 FQGNSA. The CDR3 is 14 amino acids. Trimming stripped 5 bases from V and 0 bases from J, with 10 bases between. CDR3 residues: CASSRTELNTEAFF. The CDR3 DNA reads as TGTGCCAGCAGCCGGACAGAGCTGAACACTGAAGCTTTCTTT.